Below, 3 T cell receptor beta chains from the same sample are listed, as sequenced in a study of preoperative IRX-2 immunotherapy in early breast cancer. Regarding treatment: preoperative locoregional IRX-2 cytokine immunotherapy. The method was immunoSEQ multiplex PCR; TCRdb's version includes in-frame clones alone and lacks a portion of them. Here the sample spans about 98,000 clones, about nine tenths being singletons. The sequences come from tumor tissue, collected after IRX-2 immunotherapy. The receptors stem from a human donor with breast cancer.

As for this clone: The junction shows a germline mismatch at one end, possibly a read error. V gene TRBV6-8 combines with J gene TRBJ2-7; 7 positions agree with TRBD1. Germline CDR1 is MNHGY and CDR2 is SAAAGT. CDR3 length equals 13 residues. CDR3 in amino acids: CAISVDREYEQYF. For the CDR3, the DNA is TGTGCCATCAGTGTAGACAGGGAGTACGAGCAGTACTTC.

The rearrangement joins TRBV6-8 to TRBJ1-2; 8 bases are shared with TRBD1. The germline gives CDR1 MNHGY, CDR2 SAAAGT. Losses at the gene ends were 5 bases for V and 7 bases for J; bases not matched to a gene: 12. This CDR3 region has 15 residues. The CDR3 DNA reads as TGTGCCAGCAGTAACGAAGGCGGACAGGGCTCTGGCTACACCTTC. Translation: CASSNEGGQGSGYTF.

The V gene is TRBV6-8, the J gene TRBJ2-7; D remains ambiguous. CDR1 and CDR2 from the germline V gene are MNHGY and SAAAGT. The germline V and J ends were trimmed by 5 bases and 3 bases, with 11 bases remaining between them. The CDR3 length is 13 residues. Written as DNA, the CDR3 is TGTGCCAGCAGTACGCCGACAAACTACGAGCAGTACTTC. Translation gives CASSTPTNYEQYF.